This T cell receptor beta chain is drawn from a study of control samples from healthy donors and cancer patients. Germline CDR1 reads GTSNPN; CDR2 reads SVGIG (reference sequence). CDR3 length: 14 amino acids. Trimming cost V 3 bases and J 13 bases, with 22 bases left between them. Data came from immunoSEQ multiplex PCR; TCRdb stores just in-frame clones and leaves some out. The sample comprises 400,000 to 450,000 clones, 90% of which are singletons, and more than 6% rests with the top ten. The clonotype comes from a man aged 35 to 55 with head and neck cancer. The chain carries TRBV30 and TRBJ1-3; possible D gene TRBD1, 6 bases. The sequenced material came from PBMCs. CDR3 nucleotides: TGTGCCTGGAGCTTCGGCAGGGGTACCGAAAGGATATATTTT. Its protein is CAWSFGRGTERIYF.